These 14 T cell receptor beta chains were all obtained from the same sample, sequenced in a study of CXCR3-negative and CXCR3-positive naive CD8 T cells. UMI-labeled TRB cDNA libraries were prepared by 5' RACE. From the 5' RACE reads, TCRdb lists one entry per CDR3 protein and no DNA. Here the sample table reports some 130,000 distinct CDR3 sequences. Their cognate antigens are unknown. Notes on the study in general: CXCR3-negative naive cells had less hydrophobic TRB CDR3s than did CXCR3-positive naive cells.

Material for sequencing was naive CXCR3+ CD8+ T cells from blood. Subset defined: CD45RO-CCR7+CD27+CD95- naive CD8+ T cells expressing CXCR3 (TNR3+). The receptors come from a human donor in good health. Some clones in this sample may be carry-over from other donors' samples.

This chain links TRBV2 with TRBJ2-3; TCRdb outputs TRBD2, but without DNA this stays unchecked. Per germline, CDR1 SNHLY and CDR2 FYNNEI. This CDR3 region has 15 residues. The CDR3 region is CASSEAQSAADTQYF.

The chain employs TRBV13 and TRBJ1-3. This CDR3 is built from 13 residues. Germline CDR1 reads PRHDT; CDR2 reads FYEKMQ (reference sequence). The CDR3 sequence: CASSLDSGNTIYF.

The rearrangement uses TRBV2 and TRBJ2-1; checking the TCRdb D call of TRBD2 is not possible without DNA. CDR3 length: 16 amino acids. CDR1 and CDR2 from the germline V gene are SNHLY and FYNNEI. The CDR3: CASTGRTSGVYNEQFF.

V gene TRBV7-3 combines with J gene TRBJ2-1; without DNA, the TCRdb call of TRBD2 cannot be checked. Germline loops: CDR1 SGHTA, CDR2 FQGTGA. The CDR3 covers 15 residues. CDR3: CASSFGLIGHNEQFF.

The chain links TRBV23-1 to TRBJ2-1. Being an ORF, TRBV23-1 has a function that is uncertain. The CDR3 totals 12 residues. This CDR3 reads CTSSRADNEQFF.

This chain uses TRBV7-3 with TRBJ2-3; the TCRdb call, TRBD2, lacks DNA for checking. This CDR3 is 15 amino acids long. The germline V gene has CDR1 SGHTA and CDR2 FQGTGA. This chain's CDR3 is CASSFGSGGTDTQYF.

J is TRBJ2-7 and V is TRBV20-1. Germline CDR1 DFQATT, CDR2 SNEGSKA (reference sequence). This CDR3 is built from 13 residues. The CDR3 sequence is CSARGVGSYEQYF.

The rearrangement uses TRBV7-9 and TRBJ1-5; TCRdb outputs TRBD1, but without DNA this stays unchecked. Germline loops: CDR1 SEHNR, CDR2 FQNEAQ (reference sequence). This CDR3 contains 13 residues. The CDR3 loop reads CASSSTGDQPQHF.

This chain links TRBV7-9 with TRBJ2-1; the TRBD1 assignment by TCRdb is unverifiable without DNA. The length of the CDR3 is 15 residues. CDR1 is SEHNR and CDR2 is FQNEAQ in the germline V gene (reference sequence). This CDR3 reads CASSSSGTGYNEQFF.

The CDR3 is CASSQYMNTGELFF. The rearrangement uses TRBV4-1 and TRBJ2-2. Germline CDR1 and CDR2: MGHRA and YSYEKL. The CDR3 contains 14 residues.

The chain recombines TRBV19 with TRBJ2-7; TCRdb's assignment of TRBD1 cannot be checked, as there is no DNA. The CDR3 is made up of 15 amino acids. Germline lookup yields CDR1 LNHDA and CDR2 SQIVND (reference sequence). CDR3 region: CASSIGTGNPYEQYF.

The rearrangement links TRBV4-3 to TRBJ2-7; TCRdb selects TRBD1, and the lack of DNA leaves this call unchecked. This CDR3 is 13 amino acids long. The V gene's germline CDR1 is LGHNA and CDR2 YSLEER. CDR3: CASNQAGVYEQYF.

This rearrangement joins TRBV12-3 or TRBV12-4 to TRBJ2-3; the TCRdb call, TRBD2, lacks DNA for checking. CDR3 size: 16 residues. The CDR3 is CASRGPLAGNTDTQYF.

The chain employs TRBV7-9 and TRBJ1-1; the D call of TRBD1 rests on TCRdb alone, since no DNA is present to check it. The CDR3 extends over 12 amino acids. Germline-derived CDR1 and CDR2 are SEHNR and FQNEAQ (reference sequence). The CDR3 here is CASSSSGYEAFF.